This TCR beta chain was observed in a study of blood T cells in healthy people across ages. This clonotype has a handful of counts. Primers used in a second PCR of roughly 6 to 12 cycles were a sample-barcoded 5' primer and a J-beta primer mix. TCRdb reprocessed the 5' RACE reads with MiXCR, giving one entry per CDR3 protein. The sample yields some 1.8 million distinct CDR3 sequences, 30% to 40% seen once. Healthy Caucasians from Russia aged about 6 to 95 served as donors. Samples each yielded at least 6 micrograms of total RNA. The CDR3 contains 16 residues. The germline V gene has CDR1 KGHDR and CDR2 SFDVKD. The J segment lost 6 bases and the V segment lost 3 bases, leaving 11 bases of the junction unmatched.

Sequencing was performed on blood. V usage is TRBV24-1 and J usage is TRBJ2-7, with 9 bases aligning to TRBD1. This TCR came from a human donor in good health. The DNA for the CDR3 is TGTGCCACCAGTGATGCCGCTCCGGGACAGGGTTTCGAGCAGTACTTC. Encoded protein: CATSDAAPGQGFEQYF.